The clone carrying this T cell receptor beta chain has only one observation. The junction differs from germline at one of its ends, possibly a read error. The entry originates in a study of tumor and adjacent non-tumor tissue in lung cancer. No cell sorting was done before RNA was extracted from the tissue. This non-tumor lung sample came from over 3 cm beyond the tumor edge. TCRbeta libraries were built with three rounds of nested PCR, modified from ARM-PCR. TCRdb redid the calling of the multiplex PCR reads with MiXCR, one entry per CDR3 protein. The profile shows 40,000 or so distinct CDR3 sequences, 60% of them singletons. Germline CDR1 is MNHEY and CDR2 is SVGAGI. The CDR3 sequence is 12 residues long.

The chain couples TRBV6-5 to TRBJ1-1; no firm D call. Input material: distant non-tumor lung tissue. This sequence originates from a man in his fifties or sixties with non-small cell lung cancer. The CDR3 nucleotides are TGTGGCAGCAGTTCGCGAGACACTGAAGCTTTCTTT. This encodes CGSSSRDTEAFF.